These T cell receptor beta chains were read from a single sample in a study of blood T cell repertoires in COVID-19. The data were produced by immunoSEQ multiplex PCR, yet TCRdb's version contains in-frame clones alone and is incomplete. Among 90,000 to 100,000 clones listed, roughly 82% were seen once. Input material: peripheral blood. The receptor source for this set is a man between 60 and 75 years old with acute or convalescent COVID-19. Each CDR3 is given with its conserved first and last residue. A D gene is named only where the DNA matches it firmly. A clone size is listed for some rows: how often the clone was seen (once, few, many), or a class if it is expanded.

>13|TRBV11-3|.|TRBJ1-1|few
TGTGCCAGCAGTCGGGTCGCGGGCACTGAAGCTTTCTTT
CASSRVAGTEAFF
>15|TRBV4-2|.|TRBJ2-2|.
TGTGCCACCAGAACCAGGGATTCCGGTGCCGGGGAGCTGTTTTTT
CATRTRDSGAGELFF
>16|TRBV10-2|TRBD1|TRBJ1-6|few
TGCGCCAGCAGTGAGTCTAGGACAGGGTCGAGTTCACCCCTCCACTTT
CASSESRTGSSSPLHF
>14|TRBV6-2/TRBV6-3|TRBD2|TRBJ2-1|.
TGTGCCAGCAGTTCCGCCGGGACTAGCAGCGAGCAGTTCTTC
CASSSAGTSSEQFF
>18|TRBV4-1|TRBD1|TRBJ1-3|.
TGCGCCAGCAGCCAAGATCCTAGGCCGGGACAGGCTGGAAACACCATATATTTT
CASSQDPRPGQAGNTIYF
>12|TRBV6-1|TRBD1|TRBJ2-1|.
TGTGCCAGCAGTGAGACAGGGGATGAGCAGTTCTTC
CASSETGDEQFF
>17|TRBV24-1|TRBD2|TRBJ2-5|.
TGTGCCACCAGTGACCCCCGCACTAGCGGGGGGGGAGGGACCCAGTACTTC
CATSDPRTSGGGGTQYF
>14|TRBV3-1/TRBV3-2|.|TRBJ2-2|.
TGTGCCAGCAGCCGGTTCAGGGGCACCGGGGAGCTGTTTTTT
CASSRFRGTGELFF
>15|TRBV10-3|TRBD2|TRBJ2-3|.
TGTGCCATCAGTGTCCTAGCGGGGGGGCAAGATACGCAGTATTTT
CAISVLAGGQDTQYF
>15|TRBV6-2/TRBV6-3|TRBD2|TRBJ2-3|.
TGTGCCAGCAGCATGGCGGGGGTAGGCACAGATACGCAGTATTTT
CASSMAGVGTDTQYF
>15|TRBV6-2/TRBV6-3|.|TRBJ1-4|.
TGTGCCAGCAGCACGACCGGGACTGTGAATGAAAAACTGTTTTTT
CASSTTGTVNEKLFF
>14|TRBV2|TRBD1|TRBJ1-4|.
TGTGCCAGCAGCACGGGACAGGGAAATGAAAAACTGTTTTTT
CASSTGQGNEKLFF
>12|TRBV6-5|.|TRBJ1-1|.
TGTGCCAGCCTTAGAGCGAACACTGAAGCTTTCTTT
CASLRANTEAFF
>15|TRBV7-2|.|TRBJ2-2|.
TGTGCCAGCAGCTTAAGGGGGTTTGGCACCGGGGAGCTGTTTTTT
CASSLRGFGTGELFF
>13|TRBV21-1|.|TRBJ1-5|.
TGTGCCAGCCGAAGAGCCGTGGTTCAGCCCCAGCATTTT
CASRRAVVQPQHF
>12|TRBV7-2|.|TRBJ1-1|.
TGTGCCAGCAGCTTAGGGGCCCCTGAAGCTTTCTTT
CASSLGAPEAFF
>14|TRBV6-5|.|TRBJ2-3|.
TGTGCCAGCAAAATAACTCTAACGTCAGATACGCAGTATTTT
CASKITLTSDTQYF
>15|TRBV28|.|TRBJ1-4|.
TGTGCCAGCAGTTCCCCATCAACAGGGCGTGAAAAACTGTTTTTT
CASSSPSTGREKLFF
>16|TRBV24-1|TRBD1|TRBJ2-1|.
TGTGCCACCAGTGATTCCGGGACAGGTGTAGGCAATGAGCAGTTCTTC
CATSDSGTGVGNEQFF
>16|TRBV6-6|TRBD1|TRBJ1-3|.
TGTGCCAGCAGTTCCATTCGACAGGGGGAGAGAAACACCATATATTTT
CASSSIRQGERNTIYF
>13|TRBV5-6|.|TRBJ1-2|.
TGTGCCAGCAGCTTAGTTACAGGGTATGGCTACACCTTC
CASSLVTGYGYTF
>13|TRBV5-6|TRBD1|TRBJ1-2|once
TGTGCCAGCAGATCAGGGGGCTTTTTCGGCTACACCTTC
CASRSGGFFGYTF
>15|TRBV19|.|TRBJ1-6|.
TGTGCCAGTAGTAGCGGGAGCAGAACTAATTCACCCCTCCACTTT
CASSSGSRTNSPLHF
>16|TRBV19|.|TRBJ2-6|once
TGTGCCAGTAGTATCGGCAGGGCGGTTGGGGCCAACGTCCTGACTTTC
CASSIGRAVGANVLTF
>15|TRBV5-1|TRBD1|TRBJ2-1|.
TGCGCCAGCAGCTTGGGACAGGGGGCCCAGCATGAGCAGTTCTTC
CASSLGQGAQHEQFF
>13|TRBV6-5|TRBD1|TRBJ1-1|.
TGTGCCAGCTTCACAGGGGGGCTCGCTGAAGCTTTCTTT
CASFTGGLAEAFF
>15|TRBV5-4|TRBD2|TRBJ2-5|.
TGTGCCAGCAGCTTGAGCGGGGGGGCCGGTGAGACCCAGTACTTC
CASSLSGGAGETQYF
>17|TRBV4-1|TRBD2|TRBJ2-3|.
TGCGCCAGCAGCCGAGAGCGTCTAGCGGGGGCCCGAGATACGCAGTATTTT
CASSRERLAGARDTQYF
>15|TRBV3-1/TRBV3-2|.|TRBJ2-3|once
TGTGCCAGCAGCCAAGTTTCGGGGAGTACAGATACGCAGTATTTT
CASSQVSGSTDTQYF
>15|TRBV6-5|.|TRBJ1-5|.
TGTGCCAGCAGTTACGACGGACATAGCAATCAGCCCCAGCATTTT
CASSYDGHSNQPQHF
>12|TRBV2|.|TRBJ2-7|.
TGTGCCAGCAGTCGGACAGTCTACGAGCAGTACTTC
CASSRTVYEQYF
>15|TRBV6-2/TRBV6-3|TRBD2|TRBJ2-7|.
TGTGCCAGCAGTTACGAGCGGGGAAGGTCCTACGAGCAGTACTTC
CASSYERGRSYEQYF
>14|TRBV6-5|.|TRBJ1-4|.
TGTGCCAGCACCCTGCACAGTTCTAATGAAAAACTGTTTTTT
CASTLHSSNEKLFF
>16|TRBV28|TRBD1|TRBJ1-4|.
TGTGCCAGCAGTATCCCGGGACAGATCTCTAATGAAAAACTGTTTTTT
CASSIPGQISNEKLFF
>15|TRBV19|TRBD1|TRBJ1-5|.
TGTGCCAGTAGTAAAACCGGGACAGTAAGTCAGCCCCAGCATTTT
CASSKTGTVSQPQHF
>14|TRBV28|.|TRBJ1-2|.
TGTGCCAGCAGTGCGACCCTTCAGACAGACCTGGGTACCTTC
CASSATLQTDLGTF
>13|TRBV7-2|TRBD1|TRBJ1-2|.
TGTGCCAGCAGCCCCTGGGGACAGACAGGCTACACCTTC
CASSPWGQTGYTF
>13|TRBV6-5|.|TRBJ2-4|.
TGTGCCAGCAGTTGGGGACAACGGGACATTCAGTACTTC
CASSWGQRDIQYF
>14|TRBV28|.|TRBJ1-6|.
TGTGCCAGCAGTTGGGGACTGGAGTATTCACCCCTCCACTTT
CASSWGLEYSPLHF
>14|TRBV6-1|.|TRBJ1-5|.
TGTGCCAGCAGTGAGGAGAGGAAGAATCAGCCCCAGCATTTT
CASSEERKNQPQHF
>13|TRBV30|TRBD1|TRBJ1-6|.
TGTGCCTGGGGGACAGGGGTCAATTCACCCCTCCACTTT
CAWGTGVNSPLHF
>15|TRBV5-4|TRBD1|TRBJ2-1|.
TGTGCCAGCAGCTTGTGGACAGGGAAAGTCGATGAGCAGTTCTTC
CASSLWTGKVDEQFF
>13|TRBV11-2|TRBD2|TRBJ2-3|.
TGTGTCACGAGGGCTAGCGGGGGTGATACGCAGTATTTT
CVTRASGGDTQYF
>16|TRBV7-3|TRBD2|TRBJ2-1|.
TGTGCCAGCAGCTTAAACGGGGGGGCCTCCTACAATGAGCAGTTCTTC
CASSLNGGASYNEQFF
>14|TRBV19|TRBD2|TRBJ2-1|.
TGTGCCACTTCGGGACTAGCGGGGAGCAATGAGCAGTTCTTC
CATSGLAGSNEQFF
>15|TRBV14|.|TRBJ1-1|.
TGTGCCAGCAGTTACAGGGCCACCTTCTTCCATGAAGCTTTCTTT
CASSYRATFFHEAFF
>12|TRBV2|.|TRBJ2-7|.
TGTGCCAGCAGTGAAGGACACCTCGAGCAGTACTTC
CASSEGHLEQYF
>13|TRBV6-6|.|TRBJ1-1|.
TGTGCCACCGGGGGGACATCGAACACTGAAGCTTTCTTT
CATGGTSNTEAFF
>14|TRBV6-5|TRBD1|TRBJ2-3|.
TGTGCCAGCAGTAAGGGACAGGGCACAGATACGCAGTATTTT
CASSKGQGTDTQYF
>13|TRBV5-1|TRBD1|TRBJ1-2|.
TGCGCCAGCAGCTTCGACAGGGGCTATGGCTACACCTTC
CASSFDRGYGYTF
>16|TRBV2|.|TRBJ1-1|.
TGTGCCAGCAGTGAAGGTTTGGGGAGGGGGAACACTGAAGCTTTCTTT
CASSEGLGRGNTEAFF
>13|TRBV14|.|TRBJ1-6|.
TGTGCCAGCAGCCCCGATCCGATCAGGGTTATACCTTTT
CASSPDPIRVIPF
>17|TRBV14|TRBD2|TRBJ2-5|.
TGTGCCAGCAGCCCCCCGGGACTAGCGGGGGGCAAAGAGACCCAGTACTTC
CASSPPGLAGGKETQYF
>13|TRBV19|.|TRBJ1-2|.
TGTGCCAGTAGCCTCTCGGAGGGCTATGGCTACACCTTC
CASSLSEGYGYTF
>10|TRBV20-1|.|TRBJ1-1|few
TGCAGTGCCGCCGGGGCTGAAGCTTTCTTT
CSAAGAEAFF
>16|TRBV6-6|.|TRBJ2-2|.
TGTGCCAGCAGCCCTCACCAGAACCTGAACACCGGGGAGCTGTTTTTT
CASSPHQNLNTGELFF
>13|TRBV7-8|.|TRBJ1-2|.
TGTGCCAGCAGCCCCGGAGGCGGGTATGGCTACACCTTC
CASSPGGGYGYTF
>18|TRBV3-1/TRBV3-2|TRBD1|TRBJ1-1|.
TGTGCCAGCAGCCAGCCGTACAGGGGGCCTGGCGGGAACACTGAAGCTTTCTTT
CASSQPYRGPGGNTEAFF